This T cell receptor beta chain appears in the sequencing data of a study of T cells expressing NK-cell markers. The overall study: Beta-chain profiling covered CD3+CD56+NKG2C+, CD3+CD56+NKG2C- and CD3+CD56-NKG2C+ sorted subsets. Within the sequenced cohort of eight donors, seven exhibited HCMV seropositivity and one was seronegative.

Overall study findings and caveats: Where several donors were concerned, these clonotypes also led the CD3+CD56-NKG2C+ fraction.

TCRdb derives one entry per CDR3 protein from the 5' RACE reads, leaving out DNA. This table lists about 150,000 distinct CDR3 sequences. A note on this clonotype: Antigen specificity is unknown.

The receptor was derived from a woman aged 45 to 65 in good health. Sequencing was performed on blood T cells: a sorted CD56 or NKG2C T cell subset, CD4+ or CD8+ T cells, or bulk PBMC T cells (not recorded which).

The CDR3 here is CATSDFSGRDLNNEQFF. The chain is built from TRBV24-1 and TRBJ2-1; TCRdb picks TRBD2, but there is no DNA to check that call. This CDR3 is built from 17 residues. From germline, CDR1 is KGHDR and CDR2 SFDVKD.